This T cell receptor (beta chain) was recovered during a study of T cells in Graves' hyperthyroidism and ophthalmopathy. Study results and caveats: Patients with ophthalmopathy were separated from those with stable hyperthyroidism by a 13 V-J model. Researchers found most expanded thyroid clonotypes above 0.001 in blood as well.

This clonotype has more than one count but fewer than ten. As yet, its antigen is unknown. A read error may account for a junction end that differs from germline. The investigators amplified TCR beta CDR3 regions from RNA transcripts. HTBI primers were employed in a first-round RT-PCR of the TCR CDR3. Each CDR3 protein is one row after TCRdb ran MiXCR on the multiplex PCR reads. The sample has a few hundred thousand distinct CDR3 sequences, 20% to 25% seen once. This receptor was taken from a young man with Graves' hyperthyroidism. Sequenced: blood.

CDR3 loop: CASSLDPGELFF. The CDR3 region has the DNA TGTGCCAGTAGCTTGGACCCCGGGGAGCTGTTTTTT. V usage is TRBV5-6 and J usage is TRBJ2-2, with D unresolved. The CDR3 is 12 residues long. CDR1 and CDR2 from the germline V gene are SGHDT and YYEEEE.